These T cell receptor beta chains were read from a single sample in a study of metastatic and nonmetastatic thyroid tumors. TCRdb used MiXCR to call clones anew from the PCR reads. The table records 34,000 or so clones, 15% to 20% of them present only once. Sequenced material: blood. These receptors originate from a female donor with papillary thyroid cancer or a benign thyroid nodule (not recorded which). Some clones in this sample may be carry-over from other donors' samples. Each CDR3 is given with its conserved first and last residue.

j_call	v_call	cdr3_aa
TRBJ1-2	TRBV15	CATSRDPGLDYGYTF
TRBJ2-5	TRBV11-1	CASSSTRETQYF
TRBJ1-2	TRBV6-5	CASSYTPEGARGYTF
TRBJ2-2	TRBV9	CASSVGAGGNTGELFF
TRBJ1-5	TRBV11-2	CASSLVGGDTNQPQHF
TRBJ1-4	TRBV4-1	CASRIGPGLNEKLFF
TRBJ2-1	TRBV4-1	CASSPGLAGTPYNEQFF
TRBJ1-1	TRBV11-2	CAGSLTGFTEAFF
TRBJ1-5	TRBV10-3	CAISEFQPQHF
TRBJ1-5	TRBV19	CASSIMTEQGSVQPQHF
TRBJ1-2	TRBV28	CASSLQGGYTF
TRBJ2-3	TRBV12-5	CASGLRELIGVDTQYF
TRBJ1-6	TRBV27	CASRMTGEASPLHF
TRBJ2-1	TRBV11-2	CASRSSGSLYNEQFF
TRBJ1-1	TRBV27	CASQRQSPNTEAFF
TRBJ2-2	TRBV19	CASSIEAYHTGELFF
TRBJ1-1	TRBV19	CASSILGNTEAFF
TRBJ2-1	TRBV11-2	CASSLSFGSNNEQFF
TRBJ1-6	TRBV12-3/TRBV12-4	CASSLIGGAGSPLHF
TRBJ1-2	TRBV28	CLCGTGLYGYTF
TRBJ2-3	TRBV6-1	CASGSSGGVTYTQYF
TRBJ1-2	TRBV2	CAEGSENYGYTF
TRBJ2-7	TRBV10-2	CASSIAGGVGEQYF
TRBJ2-7	TRBV6-2/TRBV6-3	CASSRDSQNEQYF
TRBJ1-2	TRBV7-2	CASSLVDTGHGYTF
TRBJ2-1	TRBV6-2/TRBV6-3	CASATGAEGNEQFF
TRBJ2-3	TRBV5-1	CASSLPIDTATDTQYF
TRBJ2-7	TRBV6-5	CASSYEAEQYF
TRBJ1-1	TRBV28	CASSLGTSSLNTEAFF
TRBJ1-1	TRBV6-1	CASSEWGETEAFF
TRBJ2-1	TRBV28	CASYRQGRSYNEQFF
TRBJ1-2	TRBV19	CASSNRAGAHYGYTF
TRBJ1-2	TRBV5-1	CASSLEADPNYGYTF
TRBJ2-7	TRBV20-1	CSAPERVGHEQYF
TRBJ2-3	TRBV20-1	CSARPSGTSGDTDTQYF
TRBJ2-1	TRBV11-2	CASSLEGARDNEQFF
TRBJ1-4	TRBV20-1	CSARDVQNEKLFF
TRBJ1-2	TRBV20-1	CSARTGVYGYTF
TRBJ1-2	TRBV28	CASSFPVFNYGYTF
TRBJ2-1	TRBV5-1	CASSLVGGRAYNEQFF
TRBJ2-2	TRBV28	CASGTGTNTGELFF
TRBJ2-7	TRBV28	CASRTVVYRDEQYF